Listed below are T cell receptor beta chains from one sample, sequenced in a study of cytomegalovirus exposure and HLA in healthy donors. Clones were sequenced by immunoSEQ multiplex PCR, and TCRdb holds only the in-frame ones, with some missing. The sample holds 200,000 to 250,000 clones. The material sequenced was PBMCs. The receptors were sampled from a woman aged 25 to 39 in good health and CMV-seropositive. CDR3s include the opening cysteine and the closing phenylalanine or tryptophan. The D gene is left open where the match is weak.

V,J,length,D,DNA,CDR3
TRBV2,TRBJ2-1,14,TRBD2,TGTGCCGGGAGAGCTAGCGGGAGTTTCGGTGAGCAGTTCTTC,CAGRASGSFGEQFF
TRBV11-2,TRBJ1-2,11,TRBD1,TGTGCCAGCAGCTTAGGGGGACAGGCGTACTTC,CASSLGGQAYF
TRBV6-5,TRBJ1-4,15,-,TGTGCCAGCAGTTACTCAGGACACCATAATGAAAAACTGTTTTTT,CASSYSGHHNEKLFF
TRBV28,TRBJ2-7,12,-,TGTGCCAGCAGGGAGGACAGCTACGAGCAGTACTTC,CASREDSYEQYF
TRBV5-1,TRBJ1-2,14,TRBD1,TGCGCCAGCAGTAAAGACAGGGGGAACTATGGCTACACCTTC,CASSKDRGNYGYTF
TRBV28,TRBJ2-3,12,-,TGTGCCAGCACCCCGGACAGAGATACGCAGTATTTT,CASTPDRDTQYF
TRBV7-9,TRBJ2-1,16,TRBD1,TGTGCCAGCAGCTCGCAGGGGACAGGGAGGGCGAATGAGCAGTTCTTC,CASSSQGTGRANEQFF
TRBV18,TRBJ2-2,12,-,TGTGCCAGCTCACCCCGGACCGGGGAGCTGTTTTTT,CASSPRTGELFF
TRBV7-2,TRBJ2-5,11,-,TGTGCCAGCAGCCTGGGGCCCAGCCAGTACTTC,CASSLGPSQYF
TRBV5-1,TRBJ2-2,16,-,TGCGCCAGCAGCTTGCAGAGACAGACCAACACCGGGGAGCTGTTTTTT,CASSLQRQTNTGELFF
TRBV28,TRBJ1-5,13,-,TGTGCCAGCACTCCAGGGTACAATCGGCCCCAGCATTTT,CASTPGYNRPQHF
TRBV29-1,TRBJ1-1,12,TRBD1,TGCAGCGGGGGACAGGGTGGCACTGAAGCTTTCTTT,CSGGQGGTEAFF
TRBV29-1,TRBJ1-5,13,-,TGCAGCGTTAAGGACAGCCGCAATCAGCCCCAGCATTTT,CSVKDSRNQPQHF
TRBV27,TRBJ1-1,11,-,TGTGCCAGCAGTCAACAGGGAGAAGCTTTCTTT,CASSQQGEAFF
TRBV2,TRBJ2-7,12,TRBD1,TGTGCCACCACAGGGGGCAGCGACGAGCAGTACTTC,CATTGGSDEQYF
TRBV4-2,TRBJ2-7,17,-,TGTGCCAGCAGCCAGGGGGGTTTAGGACCCACCTCCTACGAGCAGTACTTC,CASSQGGLGPTSYEQYF
TRBV5-1,TRBJ2-3,16,TRBD1,TGCGCCAGCAGCCCGACACAGGGGCTGGGCACAGATACGCAGTATTTT,CASSPTQGLGTDTQYF